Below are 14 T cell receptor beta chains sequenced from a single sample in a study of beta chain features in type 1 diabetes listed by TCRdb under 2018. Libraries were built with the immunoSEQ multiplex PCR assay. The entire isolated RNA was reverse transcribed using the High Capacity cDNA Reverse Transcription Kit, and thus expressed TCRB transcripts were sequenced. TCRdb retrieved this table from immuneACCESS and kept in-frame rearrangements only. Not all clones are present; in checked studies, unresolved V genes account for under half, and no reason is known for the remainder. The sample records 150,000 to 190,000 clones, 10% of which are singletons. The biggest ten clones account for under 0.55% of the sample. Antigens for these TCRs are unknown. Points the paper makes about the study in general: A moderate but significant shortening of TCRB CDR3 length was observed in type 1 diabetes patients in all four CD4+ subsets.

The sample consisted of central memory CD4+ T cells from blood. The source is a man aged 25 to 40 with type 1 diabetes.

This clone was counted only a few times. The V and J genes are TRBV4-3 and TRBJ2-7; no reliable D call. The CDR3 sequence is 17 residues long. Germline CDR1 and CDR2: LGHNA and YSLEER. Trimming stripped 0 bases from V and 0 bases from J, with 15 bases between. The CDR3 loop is CASSQDQVRMGSYEQYF. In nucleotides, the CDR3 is TGCGCCAGCAGCCAAGATCAAGTCAGGATGGGCTCCTACGAGCAGTACTTC.

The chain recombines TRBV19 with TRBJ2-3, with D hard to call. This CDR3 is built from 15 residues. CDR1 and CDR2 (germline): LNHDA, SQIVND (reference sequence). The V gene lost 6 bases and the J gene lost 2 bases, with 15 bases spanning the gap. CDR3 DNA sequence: TGTGCCAGTAGGAATAGCCCAGTTTTCACAGATACGCAGTATTTT. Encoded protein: CASRNSPVFTDTQYF.

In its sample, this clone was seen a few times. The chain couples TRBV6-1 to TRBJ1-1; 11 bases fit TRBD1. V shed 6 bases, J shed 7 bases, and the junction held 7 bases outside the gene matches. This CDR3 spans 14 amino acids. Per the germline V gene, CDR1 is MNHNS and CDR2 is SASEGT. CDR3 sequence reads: CASRTDRGRIEAFF. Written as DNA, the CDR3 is TGTGCCAGCAGAACGGACAGGGGGCGAATTGAAGCTTTCTTT.

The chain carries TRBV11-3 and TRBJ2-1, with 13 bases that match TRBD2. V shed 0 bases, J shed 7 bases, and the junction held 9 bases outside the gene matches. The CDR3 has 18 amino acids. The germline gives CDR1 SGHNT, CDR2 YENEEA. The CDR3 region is CASSLDQSGTSGTNEQFF. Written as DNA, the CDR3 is TGTGCCAGCAGCTTAGACCAATCCGGGACTAGCGGGACTAATGAGCAGTTCTTC.

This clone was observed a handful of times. CDR3 sequence: CASREYSGNTIYF. CDR3 nucleotide sequence: TGTGCCAGCAGGGAGTACTCTGGAAACACCATATATTTT. V gene TRBV6-5 combines with J gene TRBJ1-3, with D hard to call. The CDR3 has 13 amino acids. The germline V gene has CDR1 MNHEY and CDR2 SVGAGI. V gave up 6 bases and J gave up 0 bases, with 6 bases separating them.

The DNA of the CDR3 is TGTGCCAGCAGCCAGAACATACAGGGGGCGAGCTCTGGGGCCAACGTCCTGACTTTC. Translation: CASSQNIQGASSGANVLTF. The chain combines TRBV4-2 with TRBJ2-6, with 9 bases lining up with TRBD1. CDR1 is LGHNA and CDR2 is YNFKEQ in the germline V gene. The CDR3 runs 19 residues. Losses at the gene ends were 3 bases for V and 0 bases for J; bases not matched to a gene: 9.

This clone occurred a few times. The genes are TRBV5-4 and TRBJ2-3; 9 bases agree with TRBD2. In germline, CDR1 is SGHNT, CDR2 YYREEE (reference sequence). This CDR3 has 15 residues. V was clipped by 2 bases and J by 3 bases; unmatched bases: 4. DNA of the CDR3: TGTGCCAGCAGCTTCGGTCTAGCGGGAACAGATACGCAGTATTTT. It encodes CASSFGLAGTDTQYF.

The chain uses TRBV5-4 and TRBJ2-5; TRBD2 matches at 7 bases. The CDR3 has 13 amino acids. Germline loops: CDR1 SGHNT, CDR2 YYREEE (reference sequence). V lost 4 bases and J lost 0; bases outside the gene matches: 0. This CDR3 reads CASSGGDQETQYF. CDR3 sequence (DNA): TGTGCCAGCAGCGGGGGGGACCAAGAGACCCAGTACTTC.

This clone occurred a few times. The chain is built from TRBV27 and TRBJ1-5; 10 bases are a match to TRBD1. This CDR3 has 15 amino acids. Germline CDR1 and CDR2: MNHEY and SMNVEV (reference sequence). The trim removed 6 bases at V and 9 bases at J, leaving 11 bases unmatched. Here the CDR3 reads CASSDSGTGARPQHF. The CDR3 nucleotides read TGTGCCAGCAGCGACTCCGGGACAGGGGCACGGCCCCAGCATTTT.

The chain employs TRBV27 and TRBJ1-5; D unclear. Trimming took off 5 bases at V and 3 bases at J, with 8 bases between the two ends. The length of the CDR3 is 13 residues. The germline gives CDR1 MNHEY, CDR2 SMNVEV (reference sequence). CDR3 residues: CASSPQYNQPQHF. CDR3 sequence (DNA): TGTGCCAGCAGTCCGCAGTACAATCAGCCCCAGCATTTT.

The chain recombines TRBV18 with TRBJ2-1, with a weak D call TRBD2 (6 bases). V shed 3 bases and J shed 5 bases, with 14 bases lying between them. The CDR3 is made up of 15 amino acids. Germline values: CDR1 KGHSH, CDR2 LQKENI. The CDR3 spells CASSPLAGTNNEQFF. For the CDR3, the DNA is TGTGCCAGCTCACCCTTGGCGGGAACAAACAATGAGCAGTTCTTC.

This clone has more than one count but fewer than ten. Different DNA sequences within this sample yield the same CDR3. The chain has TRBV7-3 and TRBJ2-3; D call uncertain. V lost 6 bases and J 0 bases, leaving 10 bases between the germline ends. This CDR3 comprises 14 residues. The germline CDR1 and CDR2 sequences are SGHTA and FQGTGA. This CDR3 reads CASSSSTSTDTQYF. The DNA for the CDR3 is TGTGCCAGCAGTAGCAGCACAAGCACAGATACGCAGTATTTT.

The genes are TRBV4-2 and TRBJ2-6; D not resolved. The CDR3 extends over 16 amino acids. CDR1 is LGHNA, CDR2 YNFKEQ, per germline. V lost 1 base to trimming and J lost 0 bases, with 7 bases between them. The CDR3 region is CASSQVSGSGANVLTF. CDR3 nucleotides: TGTGCCAGCAGCCAAGTTTCGGGCTCTGGGGCCAACGTCCTGACTTTC.

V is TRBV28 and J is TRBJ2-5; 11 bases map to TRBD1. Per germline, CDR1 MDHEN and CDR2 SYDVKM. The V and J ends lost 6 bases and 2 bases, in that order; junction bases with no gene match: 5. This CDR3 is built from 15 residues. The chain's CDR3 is CASRGQGGWQETQYF. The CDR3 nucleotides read TGTGCCAGCAGGGGACAGGGGGGTTGGCAAGAGACCCAGTACTTC.